This T cell receptor beta chain appears in the sequencing data of a study of identical twins. Points from the study as a whole: The models systematically underestimated how much out-of-frame TCR alpha was shared in monozygotic twins.

This clonotype was seen more than once but under ten times. Its target is unknown. Healthy Caucasians supplied all donations. The CDR3 runs to 16 residues. CDR1 and CDR2 from the germline V gene are LNHDA and SQIVND (reference sequence). Trimming removed 6 bases from V and 0 bases from J, with 12 bases in between. Unique molecular identifiers were in the cDNA, with template-switch universal primer binding. TCRdb re-analysed the 5' RACE reads in MiXCR, keeping a single row per CDR3 protein. Seen here are around 220,000 distinct CDR3 sequences, around 15% observed once, and the top ten hold 8.8%. The rearrangement joins TRBV19 to TRBJ2-6, with D perhaps matching TRBD1 (5 bases). The TCR was taken from a woman aged 18-35 years in good health. What was sequenced was memory (CD45RO+) T cells sorted from blood. The CDR3, as DNA: TGTGCCAGTAGGGAAGCAGGGAACTCTGGGGCCAACGTCCTGACTTTC. Its protein product is CASREAGNSGANVLTF.